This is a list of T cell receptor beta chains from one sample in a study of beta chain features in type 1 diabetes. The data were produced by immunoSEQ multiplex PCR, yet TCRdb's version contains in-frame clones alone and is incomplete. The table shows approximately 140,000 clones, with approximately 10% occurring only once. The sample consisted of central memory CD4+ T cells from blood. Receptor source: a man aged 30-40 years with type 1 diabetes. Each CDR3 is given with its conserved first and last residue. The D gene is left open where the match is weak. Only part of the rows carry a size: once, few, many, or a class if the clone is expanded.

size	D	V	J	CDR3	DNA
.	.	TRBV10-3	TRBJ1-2	CAIRIGTGGGYTF	TGTGCCATCAGGATCGGGACGGGAGGTGGCTACACCTTC
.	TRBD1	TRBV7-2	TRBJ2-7	CASSLRVDRRYEQYF	TGTGCCAGCAGCTTAAGGGTGGACAGGCGCTACGAGCAGTACTTC
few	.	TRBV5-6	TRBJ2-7	CASNDLADSYEQYF	TGTGCCAGCAACGACTTGGCGGATTCCTACGAGCAGTACTTC
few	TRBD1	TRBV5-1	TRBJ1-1	CASSLWGQGNTEAFF	TGCGCCAGCAGCTTGTGGGGACAGGGGAACACTGAAGCTTTCTTT
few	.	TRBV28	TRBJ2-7	CASSLQAYEQYF	TGTGCCAGCAGTCTACAGGCCTACGAGCAGTACTTC
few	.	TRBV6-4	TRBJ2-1	CASSESGFGEQFF	TGTGCCAGCAGTGAATCGGGGTTCGGTGAGCAGTTCTTC
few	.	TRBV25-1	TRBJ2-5	CASSPTEYVETQYF	TGTGCCAGCAGCCCGACAGAGTATGTAGAGACCCAGTACTTC
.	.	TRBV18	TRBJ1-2	CASSPDRYGYTF	TGTGCCAGCTCACCAGATAGATATGGCTACACCTTC
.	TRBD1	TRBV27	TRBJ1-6	CASSALTGRGAPLHF	TGTGCCAGCAGTGCCCTGACAGGGCGAGGCGCACCCCTCCACTTT
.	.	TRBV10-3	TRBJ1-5	CAAGRGDQPQHF	TGTGCCGCGGGCAGGGGTGATCAGCCCCAGCATTTT
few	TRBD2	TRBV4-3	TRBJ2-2	CASSQERLAGGRGTGELFF	TGCGCCAGCAGCCAAGAAAGACTAGCGGGGGGGCGAGGCACCGGGGAGCTGTTTTTT
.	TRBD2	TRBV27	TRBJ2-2	CASSPRTSFGGELFF	TGTGCCAGCAGTCCGCGGACTAGCTTTGGCGGGGAGCTGTTTTTT
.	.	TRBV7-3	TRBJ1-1	CASSLSRDTEAFF	TGTGCCAGCAGCTTAAGCCGGGACACTGAAGCTTTCTTT
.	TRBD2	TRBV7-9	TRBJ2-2	CASSSRLAGGTGELFF	TGTGCCAGCAGCTCACGACTAGCGGGGGGCACCGGGGAGCTGTTTTTT
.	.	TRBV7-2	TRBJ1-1	CASSQGHSNTEAFF	TGTGCCAGCAGCCAAGGACATAGTAACACTGAAGCTTTCTTT
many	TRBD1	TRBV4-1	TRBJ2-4	CASSQGAVPGQRLLAKNIQYF	TGCGCCAGCAGCCAAGGTGCCGTTCCGGGACAGAGACTTCTAGCCAAAAACATTCAGTACTTC
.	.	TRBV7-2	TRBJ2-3	CASTLSYSNTDTQYF	TGTGCCAGCACCCTATCGTACTCCAACACAGATACGCAGTATTTT
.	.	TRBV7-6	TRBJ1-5	CASSLVGGQPQHF	TGTGCCAGCAGCTTAGTCGGGGGACAGCCCCAGCATTTT
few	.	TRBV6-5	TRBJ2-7	CATSRDIQSYGQYF	TGTGCCACTTCCCGGGACATCCAAAGCTACGGGCAGTACTTC
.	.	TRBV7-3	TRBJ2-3	CASSPGAGRLTDTQYF	TGTGCCAGCAGCCCAGGGGCCGGGAGGCTCACAGATACGCAGTATTTT
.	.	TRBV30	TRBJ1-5	CAWSVPGSNQPQHF	TGTGCCTGGAGTGTACCGGGGAGCAATCAGCCCCAGCATTTT
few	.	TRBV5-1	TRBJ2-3	CASEQGSGTDTQYF	TGCGCCAGCGAACAGGGTTCGGGCACAGATACGCAGTATTTT
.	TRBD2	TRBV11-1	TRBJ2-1	CASSRRGGVDEQFF	TGTGCCAGCAGCCGTCGGGGGGGCGTCGATGAGCAGTTCTTC
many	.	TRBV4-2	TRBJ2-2	CASSQDLGDSNTGELFF	TGTGCCAGCAGCCAAGATCTCGGAGACTCGAACACCGGGGAGCTGTTTTTT
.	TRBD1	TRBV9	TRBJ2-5	CASSGGGQGRQETQYF	TGTGCCAGCAGCGGTGGGGGACAGGGTCGCCAAGAGACCCAGTACTTC
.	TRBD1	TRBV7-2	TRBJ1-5	CASSFGTGGPQHF	TGTGCCAGCAGCTTCGGGACAGGGGGGCCCCAGCATTTT
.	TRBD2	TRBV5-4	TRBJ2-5	CASSPTSGTQETQYF	TGTGCCAGCAGCCCGACTAGCGGGACGCAAGAGACCCAGTACTTC
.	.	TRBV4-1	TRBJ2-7	CASSNWRDSYEQYF	TGCGCCAGCAGCAACTGGCGGGACTCCTACGAGCAGTACTTC